This is a list of T cell receptor beta chains from one sample in a study of cytomegalovirus exposure and HLA in healthy donors. Profiled with immunoSEQ multiplex PCR; TCRdb holds only in-frame clones, not every one. Found here are some 200,000 clones, 65% to 85% of them singletons; the top ten hold less than 4.5%. What was sequenced was PBMCs. Receptors originate from a man aged 50-60 years in good health and CMV-seronegative. CDR3s include the opening cysteine and the closing phenylalanine or tryptophan. D genes are given only for firm matches. Expanded clones are given a class, and other clones once, few, many or no size at all.

>.|TRBV5-1|TRBJ1-2|.
TGCGCCAGCAGGGAGGTAGTTGGATCCGGGGGCTACACCTTC
CASREVVGSGGYTF
>.|TRBV5-4|TRBJ2-7|TRBD2
TGTGCCAGCAGCTTGGGGCGGGGGAGCTACGAGCAGTACTTC
CASSLGRGSYEQYF
>.|TRBV7-9|TRBJ1-2|.
TGTTCCAGCAGACCTACAGGGTCCCCTAACTATGGCTACACCTTC
CSSRPTGSPNYGYTF
>.|TRBV6-4|TRBJ1-1|TRBD1
TGTGCCAGCAGTGAACAGGGGGTAGGCACTGAAGCTTTCTTT
CASSEQGVGTEAFF
>.|TRBV6-1|TRBJ1-3|.
TGTGCCAGCAGTGAAGGGCGAAACAGGGATAGAAACACCATATATTTT
CASSEGRNRDRNTIYF
>.|TRBV7-6|TRBJ2-5|.
TGTGCCAGCAGCTTATCGGGAGAGACCCAGTACTTC
CASSLSGETQYF
>.|TRBV6-1|TRBJ1-5|.
TGTGCCAGCAGTGACCCAGCGGGGGGCGTAGGTCAGCCCCAGCATTTT
CASSDPAGGVGQPQHF
>once|TRBV15|TRBJ1-1|TRBD1
TGTGCCACCAGCAGAGGACAGGGAGGCACTGAAGCTTTCTTT
CATSRGQGGTEAFF
>few|TRBV6-5|TRBJ2-2|.
TGTGCCAGCAGTGACGGACAGAACACCGGGGAGCTGTTTTTT
CASSDGQNTGELFF
>.|TRBV6-5|TRBJ1-1|.
TGTGCCAGCAGCAGGAGCGGAGCTGAAGCTTTCTTT
CASSRSGAEAFF
>few|TRBV5-6|TRBJ1-5|TRBD1
TGTGCCAGCAGCTTTACAGGGGGCGATCAGCCCCAGCATTTT
CASSFTGGDQPQHF
>.|TRBV19|TRBJ2-1|.
TGTGCCAGTAGTATACAAGGGGGGGCAGGAGAGCAGTTCTTC
CASSIQGGAGEQFF
>.|TRBV10-3|TRBJ2-3|TRBD2
TGTGCCATCACTGGGACTAGCGCCGATACGCAGTATTTT
CAITGTSADTQYF
>.|TRBV27|TRBJ1-6|TRBD1
TGTGCCAGCAGGGTAGGACAGGGAGGTTCACCCCTCCACTTT
CASRVGQGGSPLHF
>.|TRBV29-1|TRBJ2-3|.
TGCAGCTACAGGGTAGACACAGATACGCAGTATTTT
CSYRVDTDTQYF
>.|TRBV6-5|TRBJ1-2|TRBD1
TGTGCCAGCAGCTCACAGGGGGGCGAATATGGCTACACCTTC
CASSSQGGEYGYTF
>.|TRBV27|TRBJ2-7|TRBD2
TGTGCCAGCAGTTTAGTCGCGGGGGGCTTATCCTACGAGCAGTACTTC
CASSLVAGGLSYEQYF
>.|TRBV19|TRBJ1-1|.
TGTGCCAGTAGTATACGTGGACTGTCTGAAGCTTTCTTT
CASSIRGLSEAFF
>.|TRBV15|TRBJ2-1|TRBD2
TGTGCCACCGTAGCGGGGGGGCATCAGGAGCAGTTCTTC
CATVAGGHQEQFF
>.|TRBV19|TRBJ1-4|TRBD1
TGTGCCAGTAGTAAGCAGGGGGCGCGATCTAATGAAAAACTGTTTTTT
CASSKQGARSNEKLFF
>.|TRBV5-1|TRBJ2-3|TRBD1
TGCGCCAGCAGCTTCTCGACAGGGCCAAGAAAGATAGAGTATTTT
CASSFSTGPRKIEYF
>.|TRBV10-3|TRBJ2-5|TRBD1
TGTGCCATCAGTGACGGCAGGGGGATCCAAGAGACCCAGTACTTC
CAISDGRGIQETQYF
>.|TRBV7-2|TRBJ2-6|.
TGTGCCAGCAGCCCCGGAGAACGTGGGGCCAACGTCCTGACTTTC
CASSPGERGANVLTF
>.|TRBV7-2|TRBJ2-7|TRBD2
TGTGCCAGCAGCTTAAGGCTATCGGGGGGGGCCTACGAGCAGTACTTC
CASSLRLSGGAYEQYF
>.|TRBV10-3|TRBJ1-5|.
TGTGCCATCAGTGATCTTCGGGATCAGCCCCAGCATTTT
CAISDLRDQPQHF